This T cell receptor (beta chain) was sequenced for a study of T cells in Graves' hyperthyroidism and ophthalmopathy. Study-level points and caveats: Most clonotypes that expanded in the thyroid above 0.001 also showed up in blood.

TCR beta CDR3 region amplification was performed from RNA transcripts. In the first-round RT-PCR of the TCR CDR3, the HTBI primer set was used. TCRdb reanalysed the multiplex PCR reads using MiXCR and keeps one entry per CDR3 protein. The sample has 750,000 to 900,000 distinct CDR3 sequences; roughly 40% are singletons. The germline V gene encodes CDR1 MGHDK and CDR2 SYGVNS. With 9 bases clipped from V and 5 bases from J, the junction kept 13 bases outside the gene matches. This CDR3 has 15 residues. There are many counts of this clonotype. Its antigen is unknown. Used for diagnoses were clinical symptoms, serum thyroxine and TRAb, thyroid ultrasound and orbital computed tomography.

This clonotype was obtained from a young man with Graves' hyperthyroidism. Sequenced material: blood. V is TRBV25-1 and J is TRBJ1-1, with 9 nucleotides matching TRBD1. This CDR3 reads CASIPQGQGWTEAFF. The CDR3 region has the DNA TGTGCCAGTATTCCTCAGGGACAGGGATGGACTGAAGCTTTCTTT. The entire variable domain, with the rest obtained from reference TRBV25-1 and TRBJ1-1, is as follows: EADIYQTPRYLVIGTGKKITLECSQTMGHDKMYWYQQDPGMELHLIHYSYGVNSTEKGDLSSESTVSRIRTEHFPLTLESARPSHTSQYLCASIPQGQGWTEAFFGQGTRLTVV.